This TCR beta chain was identified in a study of identical twins. TCRdb fed the 5' RACE reads into MiXCR, producing one record per CDR3 protein. This table has 430,000 or so distinct CDR3 sequences, approximately 24% appearing once. Trimming pared 4 bases from V and 4 bases from J, leaving 7 bases between. CDR1 LGHNA and CDR2 YNFKEQ come from the germline V gene. The CDR3 runs 13 residues. This sample also belongs to another study, concerning T cells expressing NK-cell markers. From that study: There remained a lack of clarity about HCMV specificity of expanded NKG2C+ T cell clones.

This TCR was sampled from a woman younger than 35 in good health. Sequences were obtained from CD4+ T cells sorted from blood. The genes are TRBV4-2 and TRBJ1-4, with no clear D. The CDR3: CASSRRFNEKLFF. Written as DNA, the CDR3 is TGTGCCAGCAGCCGACGGTTTAATGAAAAACTGTTTTTT.